There are a few counts of the clone carrying this T cell receptor beta chain. These data come from a study of blood T cell repertoires in COVID-19. Study as a whole: Some COVID-19 samples were acute and others convalescent; all came from the United States, Italy and Spain.

Authors' methods: Amplification from reference gene primers served as the basis for estimated nucleated cell counts. Produced via immunoSEQ multiplex PCR; TCRdb's table is partial and in-frame only. V and J calls plus clone size are reproduced from that table; the DNA served to infer D and trimming. The sample records about 160,000 clones, 82% being singletons. The junction had 2 bases not matched to a gene; V was cut back by 0 bases and J by 1 base. Germline values: CDR1 SGDLS, CDR2 YYNGEE. The CDR3 has 16 residues. The rearrangement joins TRBV9 to TRBJ2-2; 8 nucleotides line up with TRBD2. The receptor was isolated from a woman of 80 years or more with active or convalescent COVID-19. Sequencing input: peripheral blood. CDR3 sequence: CASSVGGLVNTGELFF. The CDR3 region has the DNA TGTGCCAGCAGCGTAGGGGGACTAGTGAACACCGGGGAGCTGTTTTTT.